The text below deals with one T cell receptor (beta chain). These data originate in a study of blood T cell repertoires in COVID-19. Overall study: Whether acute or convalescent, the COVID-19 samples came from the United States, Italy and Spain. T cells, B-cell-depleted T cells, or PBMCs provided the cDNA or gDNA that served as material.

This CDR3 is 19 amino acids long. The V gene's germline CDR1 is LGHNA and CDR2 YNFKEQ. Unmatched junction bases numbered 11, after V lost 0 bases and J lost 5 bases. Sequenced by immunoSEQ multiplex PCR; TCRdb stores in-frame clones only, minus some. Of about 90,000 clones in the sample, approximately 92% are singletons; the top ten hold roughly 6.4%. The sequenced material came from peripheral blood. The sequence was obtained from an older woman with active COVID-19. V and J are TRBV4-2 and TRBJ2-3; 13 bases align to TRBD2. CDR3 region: CASSQERGTSGRAIDTQYF. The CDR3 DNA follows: TGTGCCAGCAGCCAAGAAAGGGGTACTAGCGGGAGGGCCATAGATACGCAGTATTTT.